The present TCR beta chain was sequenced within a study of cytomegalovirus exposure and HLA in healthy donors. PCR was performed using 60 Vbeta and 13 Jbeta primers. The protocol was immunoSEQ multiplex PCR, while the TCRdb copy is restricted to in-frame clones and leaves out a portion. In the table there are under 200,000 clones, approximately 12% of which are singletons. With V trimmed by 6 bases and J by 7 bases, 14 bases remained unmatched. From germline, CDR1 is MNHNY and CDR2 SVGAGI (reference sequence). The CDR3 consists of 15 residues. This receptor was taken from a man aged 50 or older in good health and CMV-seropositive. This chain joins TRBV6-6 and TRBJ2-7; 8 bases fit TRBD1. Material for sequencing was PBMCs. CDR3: CASRSRTGLVIEQYV. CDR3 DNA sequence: TGTGCCAGCAGATCGCGGACAGGGCTTGTCATAGAGCAGTACGTC.